The next 2 T cell receptor beta chains were all read from a single sample in a study of shared clonotypes between healthy human individuals. Naive CD8 cells lacked CD45RO, underwent positive selection for CCR7 and left out terminally differentiated effector memory CD45RA+ cells. Profiling relied on immunoSEQ multiplex PCR, and the TCRdb table lists in-frame clones only, not all of them. Of about 590,000 clones in the sample, nearly 97% are singletons; the top ten hold 0.095% to 0.12%. Sequences were obtained from naive CD8+ T cells sorted from blood. The receptor set was obtained from a woman aged 30 to 39 in good health.

The V call is TRBV7-6, the J call TRBJ2-7; D is perhaps TRBD1 (6 bases). Trimming removed 4 bases from V and 6 bases from J, with 16 bases in between. This CDR3 comprises 14 residues. Germline V lookup: CDR1 SGHVS, CDR2 FNYEAQ. Here the CDR3 reads CASSSKRGTGEQYF. As DNA, the CDR3 is TGTGCCAGCAGCTCTAAAAGGGGGACCGGCGAGCAGTACTTC.

This clone was detected only once. The gene calls are TRBV30 and TRBJ2-1; 8 bases agree with TRBD1. The CDR3 consists of 14 residues. The germline V gene encodes CDR1 GTSNPN and CDR2 SVGIG (reference sequence). V dropped 5 bases and J dropped 1; count of bases not matched to a gene: 4. CDR3 nucleotide sequence: TGTGCCTGGTTAGGGACAGGTTCCTACAATGAGCAGTTCTTC. Its protein is CAWLGTGSYNEQFF.